These 12 T cell receptor beta chains came from one sample sequenced in a study of T-cell memory formation after mild COVID-19. TCRdb re-called the 5' RACE reads through MiXCR, storing one row per CDR3 protein. Here the sample spans about 290,000 distinct CDR3 sequences, approximately 18% being singletons. Sequencing was done on a sample of PBMCs or a T cell subset sorted from them (not recorded which). The origin of the receptors is a man aged 18 to 30 who had mild COVID-19 (a few samples of this study predate the infection). Cell type and time point are not known.

This chain joins TRBV2 and TRBJ1-1; no definite D call. V lost 3 bases, J lost 4 bases, and 9 bases lay in between. In germline, CDR1 is SNHLY, CDR2 FYNNEI. The CDR3 sequence is 13 residues long. In DNA, the CDR3 is TGTGCCAGCAGTGACGACAAGGGCACTGAAGCTTTCTTT. Residues: CASSDDKGTEAFF.

This clonotype was seen only a few times. This chain connects TRBV10-3 to TRBJ2-5, with 10 bases that match TRBD2. The CDR3 is 17 residues long. Trimming removed 2 bases from V and 2 bases from J; junction bases left unmatched: 8. Germline CDR1 ENHRY, CDR2 SYGVKD. This chain's CDR3 is CAISEILGTSVQETQYF. CDR3 nucleotide sequence: TGTGCCATCAGTGAGATACTCGGGACTAGCGTTCAAGAGACCCAGTACTTC.

The sample holds a few counts of this clonotype. A read error may be the cause here, since a much bigger clone is one base away. The gene calls are TRBV3-1 and TRBJ1-5, with D unclear. Trimming shortened V by 2 bases and J by 3 bases, and 2 bases separated the two germline ends. Germline CDR1 LGHDT, CDR2 YNNKEL (reference sequence). CDR3 length: 12 amino acids. The CDR3 bases are TGTGCCAGCAGCCAAAACAATCAGCCCCAGCATTTT. Translating it yields CASSQNNQPQHF.

This clonotype was observed a handful of times. J is TRBJ2-1 and V is TRBV6-5; D may be TRBD2 (5 bases). The CDR3 contains 16 residues. The V gene's germline CDR1 is MNHEY and CDR2 SVGAGI. With 7 bases removed from V and 7 bases from J, the gap between germline ends came to 23 bases. CDR3 DNA: TGTGCCAGCACCCCTGGTGCCGGGTTGGGCGGGAATGAGCAGTTCTTC. Translating gives CASTPGAGLGGNEQFF.

This clonotype was detected a few times. The rearrangement uses TRBV27 and TRBJ2-7; possible D gene TRBD2, 5 bases. Per the germline V gene, CDR1 is MNHEY and CDR2 is SMNVEV (reference sequence). Trimming stripped 5 bases from V and 3 bases from J, with 14 bases between. The CDR3 contains 14 residues. The CDR3 sequence is CASSPRTGYYEQYV. The CDR3 coding sequence is TGTGCCAGCAGTCCCCGGACGGGATACTACGAGCAGTACGTC.

This clonotype occurred a few times. This rearrangement joins TRBV5-1 to TRBJ1-3; no definite D call. Germline CDR1 SGHRS, CDR2 YFSETQ. This CDR3 spans 15 amino acids. The germline V and J ends were trimmed by 4 bases and 4 bases, with 15 bases remaining between them. CDR3 sequence (DNA): TGCGCCAGCAGCCCGGATCCCATCGCCGGAAACACCATATATTTT. Its translation: CASSPDPIAGNTIYF.

This clonotype showed up just a few times. The chain uses TRBV28 and TRBJ1-2; no definite D call. This CDR3 spans 13 amino acids. Germline V gene lookup returns CDR1 MDHEN and CDR2 SYDVKM. V was clipped by 0 bases and J by 6 bases, with 8 bases between them. Here the CDR3 reads CASSLWSGDGYTF. The CDR3 DNA follows: TGTGCCAGCAGTTTATGGTCCGGGGATGGCTACACCTTC.

This clonotype was counted between two and nine times. The J gene is TRBJ1-1, the V gene TRBV9, with D possibly TRBD1 on 5 matching bases. The CDR3 length is 13 residues. V was clipped by 5 bases and J by 4 bases, with 12 bases between them. The V gene's germline CDR1 is SGDLS and CDR2 YYNGEE. The chain's CDR3 is CASSEGAATEAFF. The CDR3 nucleotides are TGTGCCAGCAGTGAAGGGGCGGCCACTGAAGCTTTCTTT.

This clonotype has at least ten counts. The chain joins TRBV9 to TRBJ2-1; no firm D call. The V gene lost 0 bases and the J gene lost 8 bases, with 9 bases spanning the gap. The length of the CDR3 is 13 residues. Germline CDR1 and CDR2: SGDLS and YYNGEE. The CDR3 nucleotides are TGTGCCAGCAGCGTAGCTGGGGTGCATGAGCAGTTCTTC. Its protein product is CASSVAGVHEQFF. Using reference TRBV9 and TRBJ2-1 for the parts outside the CDR3, the full variable domain is DSGVTQTPKHLITATGQRVTLRCSPRSGDLSVYWYQQSLDQGLQFLIQYYNGEERAKGNILERFSAQQFPDLHSELNLSSLELGDSALYFCASSVAGVHEQFFGPGTRLTVL.

This sequence joins TRBV29-1 and TRBJ2-2; 8 nucleotides line up with TRBD1. With V trimmed by 6 bases and J by 3 bases, 3 bases remained unmatched. Germline-derived CDR1 and CDR2 are SQVTM and ANQGSEA. The CDR3 sequence is 13 residues long. The CDR3 nucleotides read TGCAGCGTCCAGGGGGCGGACACCGGGGAGCTGTTTTTT. This encodes CSVQGADTGELFF.

V usage is TRBV5-1 and J usage is TRBJ1-6; 7 bases line up with TRBD1. V shed 4 bases and J 0 bases; nucleotides not matched to a gene: 13. Germline V gene lookup returns CDR1 SGHRS and CDR2 YFSETQ. CDR3 length equals 19 residues. The DNA of the CDR3 is TGCGCCAGCAGCGCCCGTCGACAGGGTTATAGCTCCTATAATTCACCCCTCCACTTT. Residues: CASSARRQGYSSYNSPLHF.

The chain couples TRBV7-8 to TRBJ1-2; 9 bases match TRBD1. Looked up from germline, CDR1 is SGHVS and CDR2 is FQNEAQ. This CDR3 is built from 16 residues. Trimming removed 1 base from V and 2 bases from J; junction bases left unmatched: 5. Written as DNA, the CDR3 is TGTGCCAGCAGCTTAGACCCGGGACAGGGAAACTATGGCTACACCTTC. Its protein is CASSLDPGQGNYGYTF.